This T cell receptor (beta chain) was retrieved from a study of blood T cell repertoires in COVID-19. Turning to the study itself: Italy, Spain and the United States were the sources of the convalescent and acute COVID-19 samples. The analysed material was cDNA or gDNA that came from T cells, B-cell-depleted T cells, or PBMCs.

As originally analysed: Amplification of reference gene primers provided the estimated nucleated cell counts. The protocol was immunoSEQ multiplex PCR, while the TCRdb copy is restricted to in-frame clones and leaves out a portion. The V and J calls and the clone size are those of that table, but D and trimming were determined from the DNA. Here the sample spans roughly 120,000 clones, roughly 80% being singletons. This clone was found many times. V shed 0 bases and J 3 bases; nucleotides not matched to a gene: 14. This CDR3 comprises 18 residues. Looked up from germline, CDR1 is LGHDT and CDR2 is YNNKEL (reference sequence).

The clonotype comes from a man aged 65-85 years with acute or convalescent COVID-19. The rearrangement uses TRBV3-1 (or the pseudogene TRBV3-2) and TRBJ2-7; 7 nucleotides match TRBD2. Sequenced sample: peripheral blood. The CDR3 is CASSQDRGLADLNYEQYF. The CDR3 nucleotides are TGTGCCAGCAGCCAAGATCGAGGGCTAGCGGACCTCAACTACGAGCAGTACTTC.